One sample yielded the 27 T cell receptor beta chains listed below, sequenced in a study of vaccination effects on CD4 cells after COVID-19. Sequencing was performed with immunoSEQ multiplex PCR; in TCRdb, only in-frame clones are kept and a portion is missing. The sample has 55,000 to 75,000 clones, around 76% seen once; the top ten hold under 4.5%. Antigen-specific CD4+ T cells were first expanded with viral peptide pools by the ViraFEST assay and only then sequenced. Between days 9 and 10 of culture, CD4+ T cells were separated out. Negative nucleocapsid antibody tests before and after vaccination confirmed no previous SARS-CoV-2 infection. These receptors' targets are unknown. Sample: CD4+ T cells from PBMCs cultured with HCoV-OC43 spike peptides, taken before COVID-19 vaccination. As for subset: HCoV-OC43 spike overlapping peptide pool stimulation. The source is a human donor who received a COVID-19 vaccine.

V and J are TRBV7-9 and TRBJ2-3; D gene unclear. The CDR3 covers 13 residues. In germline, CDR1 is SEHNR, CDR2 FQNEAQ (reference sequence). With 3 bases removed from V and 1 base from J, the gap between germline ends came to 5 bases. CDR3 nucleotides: TGTGCCAGCAGCTTTACGGGCACAGATACGCAGTATTTT. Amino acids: CASSFTGTDTQYF. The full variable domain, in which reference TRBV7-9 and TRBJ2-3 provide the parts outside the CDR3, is DTGVSQNPRHKITKRGQNVTFRCDPISEHNRLYWYRQTLGQGPEFLTYFQNEAQLEKSRLLSDRFSAERPKGSFSTLEIQRTEQGDSAMYLCASSFTGTDTQYFGPGTRLTVL.

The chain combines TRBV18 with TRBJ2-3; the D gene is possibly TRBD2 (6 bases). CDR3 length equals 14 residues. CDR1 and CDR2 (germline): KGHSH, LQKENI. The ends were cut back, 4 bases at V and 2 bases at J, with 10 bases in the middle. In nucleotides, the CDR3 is TGTGCCAGCTCACGAACGGGACTCACAGATACGCAGTATTTT. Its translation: CASSRTGLTDTQYF.

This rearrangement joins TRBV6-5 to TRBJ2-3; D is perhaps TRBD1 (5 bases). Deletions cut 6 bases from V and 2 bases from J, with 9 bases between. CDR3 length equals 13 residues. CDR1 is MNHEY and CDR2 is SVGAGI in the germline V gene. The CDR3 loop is CASRQDLTDTQYF. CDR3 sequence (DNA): TGTGCCAGCAGACAGGACCTCACAGATACGCAGTATTTT.

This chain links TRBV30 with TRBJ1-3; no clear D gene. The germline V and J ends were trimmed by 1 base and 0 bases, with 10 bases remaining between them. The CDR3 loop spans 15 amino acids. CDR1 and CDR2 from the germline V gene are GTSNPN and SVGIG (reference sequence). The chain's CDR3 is CAWSGHSGSGNTIYF. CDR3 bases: TGTGCCTGGAGTGGGCACTCCGGCTCTGGAAACACCATATATTTT. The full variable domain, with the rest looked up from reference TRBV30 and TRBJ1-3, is SQTIHQWPATLVQPVGSPLSLECTVEGTSNPNLYWYRQAAGRGLQLLFYSVGIGQISSEVPQNLSASRPQDRQFILSSKKLLLSDSGFYLCAWSGHSGSGNTIYFGEGSWLTVV.

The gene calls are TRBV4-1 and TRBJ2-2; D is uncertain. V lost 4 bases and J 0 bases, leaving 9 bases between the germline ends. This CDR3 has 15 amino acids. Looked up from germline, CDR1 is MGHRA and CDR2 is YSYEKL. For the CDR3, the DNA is TGCGCCAGCAGCCGAGTTAACGCGAACACCGGGGAGCTGTTTTTT. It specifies CASSRVNANTGELFF.

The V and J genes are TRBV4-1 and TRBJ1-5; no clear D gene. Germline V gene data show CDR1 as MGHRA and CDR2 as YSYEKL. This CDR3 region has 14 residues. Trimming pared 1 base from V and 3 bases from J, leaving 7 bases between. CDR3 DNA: TGCGCCAGCAGCCAAGTAACCCCCAATCAGCCCCAGCATTTT. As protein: CASSQVTPNQPQHF.

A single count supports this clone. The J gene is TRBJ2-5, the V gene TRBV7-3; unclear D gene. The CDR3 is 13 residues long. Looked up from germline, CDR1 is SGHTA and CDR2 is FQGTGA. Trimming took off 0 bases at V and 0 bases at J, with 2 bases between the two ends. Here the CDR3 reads CASSLTYQETQYF. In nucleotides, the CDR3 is TGTGCCAGCAGCTTAACTTACCAAGAGACCCAGTACTTC.

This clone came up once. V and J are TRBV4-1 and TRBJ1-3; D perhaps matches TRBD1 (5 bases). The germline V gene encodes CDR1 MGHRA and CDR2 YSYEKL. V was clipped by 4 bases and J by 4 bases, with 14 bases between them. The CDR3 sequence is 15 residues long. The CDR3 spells CASSRVWGEGNTIYF. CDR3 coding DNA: TGCGCCAGCAGCCGCGTCTGGGGGGAAGGAAACACCATATATTTT.

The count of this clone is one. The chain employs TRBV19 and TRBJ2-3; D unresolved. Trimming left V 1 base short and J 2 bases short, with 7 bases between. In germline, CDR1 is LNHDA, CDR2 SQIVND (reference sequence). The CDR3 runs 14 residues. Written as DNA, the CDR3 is TGTGCCAGTAGTATAGCCCTCCCCACAGATACGCAGTATTTT. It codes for CASSIALPTDTQYF.

The CDR3 DNA sequence: TGCAGTGCTACTGACAGGGTTGGAAACACCATATATTTT. Residues: CSATDRVGNTIYF. The genes are TRBV20-1 and TRBJ1-3; 7 bases match TRBD1. The CDR3 has 13 residues. Per germline, CDR1 DFQATT and CDR2 SNEGSKA (reference sequence). With V trimmed by 4 bases and J by 3 bases, 3 bases remained unmatched.

The CDR3 reads CATSDRITGREQFF. The CDR3 DNA follows: TGTGCCACCAGTGACCGTATAACGGGGCGCGAGCAGTTCTTC. The chain is built from TRBV24-1 and TRBJ2-1; tentatively, D is TRBD1 or TRBD2 (5 bases each). The CDR3 runs to 14 residues. Germline values: CDR1 KGHDR, CDR2 SFDVKD. Trimming removed 4 bases at V and 10 bases at J, with 16 bases between.

CDR3 nucleotide sequence: TGTGCCAGCTCACCATCACAGGACAATGAGCAGTTCTTC. Protein: CASSPSQDNEQFF. This chain links TRBV18 with TRBJ2-1; possibly TRBD1 for D (5 bases). This CDR3 contains 13 residues. CDR1 and CDR2 (germline): KGHSH, LQKENI. V was trimmed by 2 bases and J by 5 bases, leaving 7 bases between them.

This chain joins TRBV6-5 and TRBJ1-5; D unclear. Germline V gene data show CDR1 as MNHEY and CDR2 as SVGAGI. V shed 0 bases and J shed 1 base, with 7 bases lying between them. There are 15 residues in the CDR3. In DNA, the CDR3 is TGTGCCAGCAGTTACTCTGAGAGGAGCAATCAGCCCCAGCATTTT. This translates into CASSYSERSNQPQHF.

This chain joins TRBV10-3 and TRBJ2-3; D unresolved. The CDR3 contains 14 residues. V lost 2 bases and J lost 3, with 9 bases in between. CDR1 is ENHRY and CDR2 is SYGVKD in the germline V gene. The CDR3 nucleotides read TGTGCCATCAGTGAGGGAAGGGCGACAGATACGCAGTATTTT. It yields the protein CAISEGRATDTQYF.

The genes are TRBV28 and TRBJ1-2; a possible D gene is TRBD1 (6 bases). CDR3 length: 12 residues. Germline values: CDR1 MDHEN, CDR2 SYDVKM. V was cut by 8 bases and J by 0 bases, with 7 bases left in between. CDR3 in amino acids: CASRTANYGYTF. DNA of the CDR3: TGTGCCAGCCGGACAGCTAACTATGGCTACACCTTC.

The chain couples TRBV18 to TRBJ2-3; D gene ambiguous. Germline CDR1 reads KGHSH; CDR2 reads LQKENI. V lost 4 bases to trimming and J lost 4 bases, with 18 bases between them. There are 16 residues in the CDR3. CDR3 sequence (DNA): TGTGCCAGCTCACTCATGACAAAAGGACGAGCAGATACGCAGTATTTT. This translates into CASSLMTKGRADTQYF.

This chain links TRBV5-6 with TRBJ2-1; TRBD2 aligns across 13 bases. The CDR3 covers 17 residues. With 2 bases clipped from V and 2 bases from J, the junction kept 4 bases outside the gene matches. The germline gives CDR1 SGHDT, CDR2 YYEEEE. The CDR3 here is CASSFGLAGATYNEQFF. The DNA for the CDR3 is TGTGCCAGCAGCTTTGGACTAGCGGGGGCTACCTACAATGAGCAGTTCTTC.

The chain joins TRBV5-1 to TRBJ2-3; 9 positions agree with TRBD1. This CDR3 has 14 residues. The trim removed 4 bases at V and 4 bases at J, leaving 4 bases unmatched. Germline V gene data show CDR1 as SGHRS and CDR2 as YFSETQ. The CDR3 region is CASSEDRGADTQYF. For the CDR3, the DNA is TGCGCCAGCAGCGAGGACAGGGGTGCAGATACGCAGTATTTT.

DNA of the CDR3: TGTGCCAGCAGCCAAGATGAGGGGGGCCACACAGATACGCAGTATTTT. Translation: CASSQDEGGHTDTQYF. V is TRBV3-1 (or the pseudogene TRBV3-2) and J is TRBJ2-3, with D perhaps being TRBD1 or TRBD2 (6 bases each). V gave up 0 bases and J gave up 2 bases, with 12 bases separating them. This CDR3 comprises 16 residues. The germline CDR1 and CDR2 sequences are LGHDT and YNNKEL (reference sequence).

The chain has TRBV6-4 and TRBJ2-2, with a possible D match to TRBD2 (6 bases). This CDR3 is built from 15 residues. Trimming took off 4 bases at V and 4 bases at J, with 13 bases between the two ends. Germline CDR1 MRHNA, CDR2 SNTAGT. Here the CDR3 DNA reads TGTGCCAGCAGTGGCGACGCGCGGGGCACCGGGGAGCTGTTTTTT. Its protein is CASSGDARGTGELFF.

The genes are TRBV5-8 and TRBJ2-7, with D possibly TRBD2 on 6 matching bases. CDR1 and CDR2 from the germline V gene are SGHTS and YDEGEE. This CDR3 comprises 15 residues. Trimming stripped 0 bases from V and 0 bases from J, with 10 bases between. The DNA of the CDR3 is TGTGCCAGCAGCTTGGGAGTAGCGGCCTCCTACGAGCAGTACGTC. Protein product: CASSLGVAASYEQYV.

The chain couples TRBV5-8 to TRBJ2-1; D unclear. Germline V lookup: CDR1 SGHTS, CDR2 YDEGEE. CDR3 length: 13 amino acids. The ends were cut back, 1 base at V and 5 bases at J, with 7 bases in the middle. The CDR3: CASSLSHNNEQFF. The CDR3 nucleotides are TGTGCCAGCAGCTTGTCCCACAACAATGAGCAGTTCTTC.

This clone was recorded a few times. The chain's CDR3 is CASSLVPGANSPLHF. DNA of the CDR3: TGTGCCAGCAGCTTAGTCCCAGGGGCCAATTCACCCCTCCACTTT. The chain combines TRBV7-2 with TRBJ1-6; TRBD1 is a possible D gene (6 bases). Deletions cut 1 base from V and 7 bases from J, with 11 bases between. The CDR3 extends over 15 amino acids. Germline V gene lookup returns CDR1 SGHTA and CDR2 FQGNSA.

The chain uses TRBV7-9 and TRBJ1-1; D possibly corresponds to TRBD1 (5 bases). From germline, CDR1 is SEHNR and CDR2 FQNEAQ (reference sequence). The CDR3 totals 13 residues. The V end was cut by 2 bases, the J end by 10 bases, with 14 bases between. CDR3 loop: CASSLSGRRGAFF. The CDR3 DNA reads TGTGCCAGCAGCTTAAGTGGAAGGAGGGGAGCTTTCTTT. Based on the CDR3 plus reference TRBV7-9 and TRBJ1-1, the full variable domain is DTGVSQNPRHKITKRGQNVTFRCDPISEHNRLYWYRQTLGQGPEFLTYFQNEAQLEKSRLLSDRFSAERPKGSFSTLEIQRTEQGDSAMYLCASSLSGRRGAFFGQGTRLTVV.

The CDR3 DNA is TGTGCCAGCAGCTTCTCCGGGACTAGCACCGGGGAGCTGTTTTTT. Translation: CASSFSGTSTGELFF. This sequence joins TRBV7-3 and TRBJ2-2; TRBD2 agrees at 8 bases. The CDR3 totals 15 residues. V shed 3 bases, J shed 4 bases, and the junction held 4 bases outside the gene matches. The germline gives CDR1 SGHTA, CDR2 FQGTGA.

The CDR3 here is CASSLDVRGSEAFF. CDR3 DNA sequence: TGCGCCAGCAGCTTGGATGTAAGGGGATCTGAAGCTTTCTTT. The gene calls are TRBV5-1 and TRBJ1-1; tentatively, D is TRBD1 (5 bases). Germline V CDR1 and CDR2: SGHRS, YFSETQ. CDR3 length: 14 amino acids. Trimming shortened V by 0 bases and J by 6 bases, and 12 bases separated the two germline ends.

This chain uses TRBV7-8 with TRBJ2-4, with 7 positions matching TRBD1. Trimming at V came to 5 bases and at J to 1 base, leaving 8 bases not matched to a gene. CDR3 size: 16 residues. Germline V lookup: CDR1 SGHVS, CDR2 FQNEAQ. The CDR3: CASSPRQGNAKNIQYF. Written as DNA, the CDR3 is TGTGCCAGCAGCCCAAGACAGGGTAATGCCAAAAACATTCAGTACTTC.